This entry lists 28 T cell receptor beta chains sequenced from one sample in a study of radiation and T cells in renal cell carcinoma. Clones were sequenced by immunoSEQ multiplex PCR, and TCRdb holds only the in-frame ones, with some missing. The table shows roughly 49,000 clones, with about 80% occurring only once. The time point here: blood 2 weeks post-SBRT. The treatment: 15 Gy SBRT to primary tumor, nephrectomy 4 weeks later. Sample: blood, taken from a patient whose treatment included radiotherapy and nephrectomy. Source of these receptors: a woman in her 70s with renal cell carcinoma.

This chain connects TRBV9 to TRBJ2-2; no clear D. The germline gives CDR1 SGDLS, CDR2 YYNGEE. CDR3 length equals 14 residues. V was shortened by 4 bases and J by 4 bases, with 11 bases between the two germline ends. CDR3 residues: CASSTNHFTGELFF. CDR3 nucleotide sequence: TGTGCCAGCAGCACTAATCATTTCACCGGGGAGCTGTTTTTT.

V and J are TRBV7-2 and TRBJ2-7; the D is unclear. Per the germline V gene, CDR1 is SGHTA and CDR2 is FQGNSA. The CDR3 extends over 14 amino acids. Trimming took 1 base from V and 2 from J, leaving 9 bases between them. In DNA, the CDR3 is TGTGCCAGCAGCTTAGGAGGAGTTACCTACGAGCAGTACTTC. Its protein product is CASSLGGVTYEQYF.

The rearrangement links TRBV7-8 to TRBJ2-7, with TRBD1 matching 7 bases. Germline V gene sequence: CDR1 SGHVS, CDR2 FQNEAQ. The CDR3 sequence is 16 residues long. The J segment lost 0 bases and the V segment lost 5 bases, leaving 10 bases of the junction unmatched. CDR3 DNA: TGTGCCAGCAGCACTCAACAGGGGCGCCCCTCCTACGAGCAGTACTTC. This gives the protein CASSTQQGRPSYEQYF.

The V and J genes are TRBV30 and TRBJ1-5, with unresolved D. The CDR3 is 12 amino acids. Germline V gene sequence: CDR1 GTSNPN, CDR2 SVGIG (reference sequence). Deletions cut 5 bases from V and 3 bases from J, with 8 bases between. The DNA of the CDR3 is TGTGCCTGGGGACTTCACAATCAGCCCCAGCATTTT. Encoded protein: CAWGLHNQPQHF. The whole variable domain, filled in from reference TRBV30 and TRBJ1-5, reads SQTIHQWPATLVQPVGSPLSLECTVEGTSNPNLYWYRQAAGRGLQLLFYSVGIGQISSEVPQNLSASRPQDRQFILSSKKLLLSDSGFYLCAWGLHNQPQHFGDGTRLSIL.

Concerning this clone: The same CDR3 can be traced to other DNA sequences in this sample. The rearrangement uses TRBV9 and TRBJ2-1; 7 positions match TRBD1. This CDR3 has 15 residues. Germline-derived CDR1 and CDR2 are SGDLS and YYNGEE. Trimming at V came to 0 bases and at J to 4 bases, leaving 4 bases not matched to a gene. In DNA form, the CDR3 reads TGTGCCAGCAGCGTAGCGGGGACAGAATACAATGAGCAGTTCTTC. Amino acid sequence: CASSVAGTEYNEQFF.

The table lists this clone with a count of one. The chain combines TRBV6-6 with TRBJ2-2; 7 nucleotides line up with TRBD2. Trimming took 7 bases from V and 6 from J; bases not matched to a gene: 11. The length of the CDR3 is 15 residues. The V gene's germline CDR1 is MNHNY and CDR2 SVGAGI (reference sequence). CDR3 sequence reads: CASIMRGREAGELFF. CDR3 bases: TGTGCCAGCATAATGCGGGGGAGGGAAGCCGGGGAGCTGTTTTTT.

The CDR3 nucleotides are TGTGCCAGCTCCCCCATGGGGTCATTCTCTGGAAACACCATATATTTT. This gives the protein CASSPMGSFSGNTIYF. This chain connects TRBV18 to TRBJ1-3; D unclear. Trimming left V 6 bases short and J 0 bases short, with 15 bases between. CDR3 length equals 16 residues. Germline values: CDR1 KGHSH, CDR2 LQKENI.

The genes are TRBV9 and TRBJ2-5; D is undetermined. The ends were cut back, 4 bases at V and 1 base at J, with 14 bases in the middle. The germline V gene has CDR1 SGDLS and CDR2 YYNGEE. The CDR3 totals 15 residues. The CDR3 DNA reads TGTGCCAGCAGCCAATCTGTGGCGCCCCAAGAGACCCAGTACTTC. It yields the protein CASSQSVAPQETQYF.

The V call is TRBV5-1, the J call TRBJ2-3; weak D call: TRBD2 (5 bases). CDR1 is SGHRS and CDR2 is YFSETQ in the germline V gene. The CDR3 covers 14 residues. V was pared by 8 bases and J by 0 bases, with 13 bases between. CDR3 amino acids: CASRDGISTDTQYF. The CDR3 DNA sequence: TGCGCCAGTAGAGACGGGATAAGCACAGATACGCAGTATTTT.

V and J are TRBV7-9 and TRBJ1-1, with D possibly matching TRBD1 (5 bases). The germline V and J ends were trimmed by 3 bases and 4 bases, with 9 bases remaining between them. Germline V gives CDR1 SEHNR, CDR2 FQNEAQ (reference sequence). The CDR3 length is 13 residues. CDR3 bases: TGTGCCAGCAGCTTTACGGGGGGCACTGAAGCTTTCTTT. This codes for CASSFTGGTEAFF.

This rearrangement joins TRBV7-2 to TRBJ2-1; D is possibly TRBD2 (6 bases). The CDR3 extends over 13 amino acids. V lost 6 bases and J lost 6, with 12 bases in between. Germline lookup yields CDR1 SGHTA and CDR2 FQGNSA. The CDR3 protein is CASRLLAGNEQFF. CDR3 DNA sequence: TGTGCCAGCAGACTACTAGCTGGCAATGAGCAGTTCTTC.

The gene calls are TRBV20-1 and TRBJ1-2; no reliable D call. The CDR3 covers 11 residues. V was clipped by 6 bases and J by 7 bases, with 12 bases between them. Germline-derived CDR1 and CDR2 are DFQATT and SNEGSKA (reference sequence). The DNA for the CDR3 is TGCAGTGCCCCGGAGGCGGTTGGCTACACCTTC. Translating it yields CSAPEAVGYTF.

V is TRBV7-2 and J is TRBJ2-5, with D perhaps given as TRBD1 or TRBD2 (5 bases each). The V gene lost 0 bases and the J gene lost 2 bases, with 10 bases spanning the gap. CDR1 and CDR2 (germline): SGHTA, FQGNSA. CDR3 size: 15 residues. CDR3 DNA: TGTGCCAGCAGCTTAGCTGGGGACCGTCAAGAGACCCAGTACTTC. Its protein is CASSLAGDRQETQYF.

V is TRBV7-6 and J is TRBJ2-3; D is possibly TRBD2 (7 bases). CDR3 size: 15 residues. Trimming removed 1 base at V and 10 bases at J, with 18 bases between. The germline V gene has CDR1 SGHVS and CDR2 FNYEAQ. The CDR3 sequence: CASSLGGGASGSQYF. In nucleotides, the CDR3 is TGTGCCAGCAGCTTAGGCGGGGGCGCATCTGGGTCGCAGTATTTT.

The gene calls are TRBV6-5 and TRBJ1-2, with D hard to call. The CDR3 is 13 residues long. Germline V lookup: CDR1 MNHEY, CDR2 SVGAGI. Trimming removed 5 bases from V and 4 bases from J, with 11 bases in between. For the CDR3, the DNA is TGTGCCAGCAGTCTGGACCGATTCTATGGCTACACCTTC. Translating it yields CASSLDRFYGYTF.

The count of this clone is one. This chain joins TRBV7-2 and TRBJ2-1; 8 bases align to TRBD2. From germline, CDR1 is SGHTA and CDR2 FQGNSA. The CDR3 has 19 residues. V trimming: 5 bases; J trimming: 2 bases; junction bases outside the gene matches: 17. This CDR3 is CASSPLGFGAGATYNEQFF. The DNA of the CDR3 is TGTGCCAGCAGCCCTTTGGGATTCGGAGCGGGGGCCACCTACAATGAGCAGTTCTTC.

CDR3 DNA sequence: TGTGCCAGCAGCTTAGGGGCAGGGCACGTGAACACTGAAGCTTTCTTT. Its protein is CASSLGAGHVNTEAFF. The chain is built from TRBV11-2 and TRBJ1-1; D is possibly TRBD1 (5 bases). Trimming stripped 1 base from V and 0 bases from J, with 12 bases between. Germline V gives CDR1 SGHAT, CDR2 FQNNGV. This CDR3 has 16 residues.

The V gene is TRBV28, the J gene TRBJ1-2, with D perhaps matching TRBD1 (5 bases). This CDR3 has 12 amino acids. V gave up 11 bases and J gave up 4 bases, with 14 bases separating them. Per germline, CDR1 MDHEN and CDR2 SYDVKM. DNA of the CDR3: TGTGCCGCTTCAGGGATTCTCTATGGCTACACCTTC. It translates to CAASGILYGYTF.

V is TRBV4-1 and J is TRBJ2-7, with a weak D call TRBD2 (6 bases). The length of the CDR3 is 15 residues. Between the trimmed V and J ends, which lost 1 base and 3 bases, there was a span of 13 bases. Looked up from germline, CDR1 is MGHRA and CDR2 is YSYEKL. The CDR3 nucleotides read TGCGCCAGCAGCCAAGTTGTTAGCGGAGTCTACGAGCAGTACTTC. It specifies CASSQVVSGVYEQYF.

V usage is TRBV19 and J usage is TRBJ1-5; a possible D gene is TRBD1 (5 bases). The CDR3 has 16 residues. The germline V and J ends were trimmed by 6 bases and 0 bases, with 15 bases remaining between them. The germline CDR1 and CDR2 sequences are LNHDA and SQIVND (reference sequence). This CDR3 is CASSIRTFYSNQPQHF. CDR3 sequence (DNA): TGTGCCAGTAGCATTAGGACATTTTATAGCAATCAGCCCCAGCATTTT.

This clone has only one observation. The chain employs TRBV5-5 and TRBJ2-1; 10 nucleotides line up with TRBD1. The CDR3 contains 15 residues. From germline, CDR1 is SGHKS and CDR2 YYEKEE (reference sequence). V shed 4 bases, J shed 4 bases, and the junction held 5 bases outside the gene matches. CDR3 sequence (DNA): TGTGCCAGCAGCGTTAGGACAGGGGGGTACAATGAGCAGTTCTTC. Encoded protein: CASSVRTGGYNEQFF.

The chain uses TRBV10-3 and TRBJ2-1; D possibly corresponds to TRBD1 (6 bases). The V and J ends lost 9 bases and 5 bases respectively, with 8 bases between them. Germline CDR1 ENHRY, CDR2 SYGVKD. The CDR3 covers 11 residues. The CDR3 loop reads CAIRTDNEQFF. The CDR3 DNA reads TGTGCCATACGGACAGACAATGAGCAGTTCTTC.

V usage is TRBV7-6 and J usage is TRBJ2-2, with D possibly being TRBD1 (5 bases). The CDR3 totals 16 residues. Trimming left V 2 bases short and J 1 base short, with 11 bases between. CDR1 SGHVS and CDR2 FNYEAQ come from the germline V gene. The CDR3 DNA sequence: TGTGCCAGCAGCTTATCAGGAACAGGGAACACCGGGGAGCTGTTTTTT. It codes for CASSLSGTGNTGELFF.

This clone was recorded a few times. This chain joins TRBV5-1 and TRBJ1-1, with 8 bases lining up with TRBD1. Trimming removed 0 bases from V and 2 bases from J; junction bases left unmatched: 9. CDR3 length: 17 amino acids. Germline CDR1 and CDR2: SGHRS and YFSETQ. CDR3 protein: CASSLDYSRGRNTEAFF. The CDR3, as DNA: TGCGCCAGCAGCTTGGATTATTCCAGGGGGCGAAACACTGAAGCTTTCTTT.

The rearrangement joins TRBV7-9 to TRBJ2-3; possible D gene TRBD2, 7 bases. There are 16 residues in the CDR3. CDR1 SEHNR and CDR2 FQNEAQ come from the germline V gene (reference sequence). Trimming removed 6 bases at V and 2 bases at J, with 18 bases between. CDR3 protein: CASRPPGGGLTDTQYF. CDR3 DNA sequence: TGTGCCAGCAGACCCCCTGGGGGGGGCCTCACAGATACGCAGTATTTT.

This sequence joins TRBV2 and TRBJ2-3; D call uncertain. The CDR3 loop spans 13 amino acids. Trimming pared 4 bases from V and 3 bases from J, leaving 8 bases between. CDR1 is SNHLY and CDR2 is FYNNEI in the germline V gene. CDR3 DNA sequence: TGTGCCAGCAGTGGGCTAGTTACAGATACGCAGTATTTT. It is translated as CASSGLVTDTQYF.

This clone was counted once. This chain connects TRBV27 to TRBJ2-7; 9 bases are a match to TRBD2. Germline CDR1 and CDR2: MNHEY and SMNVEV (reference sequence). Trimming removed 7 bases from V and 1 base from J; junction bases left unmatched: 14. This CDR3 region has 17 residues. The CDR3 DNA sequence: TGTGCCAGCACCCCCCTTTCGTGGACTAGCGATTCCTACGAGCAGTACTTC. Protein: CASTPLSWTSDSYEQYF.

This clone was detected ten times or more. The chain links TRBV6-5 to TRBJ1-2; 8 bases align to TRBD1. The V gene's germline CDR1 is MNHEY and CDR2 SVGAGI. The ends lost 2 bases at V and 5 bases at J; junction bases unmatched: 7. This CDR3 is built from 15 residues. DNA for the CDR3: TGTGCCAGCAGTTACAATCGACAGGGGCCATATGGCTACACCTTC. This sequence encodes CASSYNRQGPYGYTF.